These 3 T cell receptor beta chains originate from one sample sequenced in a study of cytomegalovirus exposure and HLA in healthy donors. PCR used 60 Vbeta primers and 13 Jbeta primers. Clones were sequenced by immunoSEQ multiplex PCR, and TCRdb holds only the in-frame ones, with some missing. The sample records 110,000 or so clones, around 81% being singletons. Source material: PBMCs. All receptors come from a woman in her thirties or forties in good health and CMV-seronegative.

To note about this clone: One end of the junction fails to match germline, which may point to a read error. CDR3 coding DNA: TGTTCCAGCAGCATAAATGCCGGGACAGGGGGCACAGATACGCAGTATTTT. Its protein is CSSSINAGTGGTDTQYF. The chain has TRBV7-9 and TRBJ2-3; 10 bases line up with TRBD1. Per the germline V gene, CDR1 is SEHNR and CDR2 is FQNEAQ (reference sequence). The CDR3 sequence is 17 residues long.

V is TRBV4-3 and J is TRBJ2-1, with D possibly matching TRBD2 (6 bases). The CDR3 covers 19 residues. The germline V and J ends were trimmed by 0 bases and 3 bases, with 21 bases remaining between them. CDR1 is LGHNA and CDR2 is YSLEER in the germline V gene. In DNA, the CDR3 is TGCGCCAGCAGCCAAGAGAAGCTAGTGGGTAGCGGTGTCTACAATGAGCAGTTCTTC. It is translated as CASSQEKLVGSGVYNEQFF.

This clone was observed a handful of times. The gene calls are TRBV6-1 and TRBJ2-1; D remains ambiguous. Germline V CDR1 and CDR2: MNHNS, SASEGT. V shed 1 base and J shed 0 bases, with 7 bases lying between them. CDR3 size: 15 residues. CDR3 DNA: TGTGCCAGCAGTGAAGTGGCTAGCTCCTACAATGAGCAGTTCTTC. As protein: CASSEVASSYNEQFF.